Listed below are T cell receptor beta chains from one sample, sequenced in a study of shared T cell receptors in the human thymus. The repertoire was sequenced with immunoSEQ multiplex PCR; TCRdb's copy has only in-frame clones and lacks some. In the table there are 540,000 or so clones, roughly 74% of which are singletons. The same data also went into a second study, on human thymus T cells.

Sample: thymocytes. These receptors came from a boy in the first two years of life with a congenital heart defect. Each CDR3 is given with its conserved first and last residue.

CDR3aa: CASSGGRADEQYF
v_gene: TRBV11-3
len: 13
j_gene: TRBJ2-7

CDR3aa: CASTPLPSGDQETQYF
v_gene: TRBV7-7
len: 16
j_gene: TRBJ2-5

CDR3aa: CATGLRGNIQYF
v_gene: TRBV15
len: 12
j_gene: TRBJ2-4

CDR3aa: CASSLHGEGRQDGYTF
v_gene: TRBV27
len: 16
j_gene: TRBJ1-2

CDR3aa: CASSSSGLKSSGANVLTF
v_gene: TRBV7-9
len: 18
j_gene: TRBJ2-6

CDR3aa: CASSLKRGTDYEQYF
v_gene: TRBV7-2
len: 15
j_gene: TRBJ2-7

CDR3aa: CASSPDIRHLEAFF
v_gene: TRBV18
len: 14
j_gene: TRBJ1-1

CDR3aa: CASSPKKGNTIYF
v_gene: TRBV14
len: 13
j_gene: TRBJ1-3

CDR3aa: CASSVQGALANEKLFF
v_gene: TRBV25-1
len: 16
j_gene: TRBJ1-4

CDR3aa: CASGLALRDPKGRVSGPYEQYF
v_gene: TRBV12-5
len: 22
j_gene: TRBJ2-7

CDR3aa: CASSRTGKNTEAFF
v_gene: TRBV27
len: 14
j_gene: TRBJ1-1

CDR3aa: CASSRVLAGITEQYF
v_gene: TRBV7-6
len: 15
j_gene: TRBJ2-7

CDR3aa: CASSPKKSREQYF
v_gene: TRBV18
len: 13
j_gene: TRBJ2-7

CDR3aa: CASSYNTGLLGDGYTF
v_gene: TRBV6-5
len: 16
j_gene: TRBJ1-2

CDR3aa: CATSKGGSTNSEQYF
v_gene: TRBV15
len: 15
j_gene: TRBJ2-7

CDR3aa: CASRQLNTGELFF
v_gene: TRBV27
len: 13
j_gene: TRBJ2-2

CDR3aa: CSAEGQGYGYTF
v_gene: TRBV29-1
len: 12
j_gene: TRBJ1-2

CDR3aa: CASSFKQGKDEKLFF
v_gene: TRBV7-9
len: 15
j_gene: TRBJ1-4

CDR3aa: CASSKLAGAPDTQYF
v_gene: TRBV2
len: 15
j_gene: TRBJ2-3

CDR3aa: CASSLPPGTGELFF
v_gene: TRBV7-2
len: 14
j_gene: TRBJ2-2

CDR3aa: CASSLGGQNNEQFF
v_gene: TRBV27
len: 14
j_gene: TRBJ2-1

CDR3aa: CASREQGAYTEAFF
v_gene: TRBV13
len: 14
j_gene: TRBJ1-1

CDR3aa: CSVYPEGVSYGYTF
v_gene: TRBV29-1
len: 14
j_gene: TRBJ1-2

CDR3aa: CASSFLAGGDGSGNTIYF
v_gene: TRBV11-2
len: 18
j_gene: TRBJ1-3

CDR3aa: CATSRDHLGLAGENTGELFF
v_gene: TRBV15
len: 20
j_gene: TRBJ2-2

CDR3aa: CASSLYYLGGRETQYF
v_gene: TRBV27
len: 16
j_gene: TRBJ2-5

CDR3aa: CASSRHSGTSYEQYF
v_gene: TRBV4-2
len: 15
j_gene: TRBJ2-7

CDR3aa: CASSLAGGIPGELFF
v_gene: TRBV27
len: 15
j_gene: TRBJ2-2

CDR3aa: CASRTVEQGEYEQYF
v_gene: TRBV7-8
len: 15
j_gene: TRBJ2-7

CDR3aa: CASSYSSILGEYEQYF
v_gene: TRBV6-5
len: 16
j_gene: TRBJ2-7

CDR3aa: CASSEEERSSYEQYF
v_gene: TRBV9
len: 15
j_gene: TRBJ2-7

CDR3aa: CASSPRTGHNQPQHF
v_gene: TRBV4-3
len: 15
j_gene: TRBJ1-5

CDR3aa: CASSQASGVNEKLFF
v_gene: TRBV4-1
len: 15
j_gene: TRBJ1-4

CDR3aa: CASRTGWNCTGELFF
v_gene: TRBV6-1
len: 15
j_gene: TRBJ2-2

CDR3aa: CASPSTDTQYF
v_gene: TRBV2
len: 11
j_gene: TRBJ2-3

CDR3aa: CASSIRDRDHEQYF
v_gene: TRBV19
len: 14
j_gene: TRBJ2-7

CDR3aa: CASNAGDNRDTQYF
v_gene: TRBV19
len: 14
j_gene: TRBJ2-3

CDR3aa: CAWSVKGGEETQYF
v_gene: TRBV30
len: 14
j_gene: TRBJ2-5

CDR3aa: CASSFSGRYEQYF
v_gene: TRBV7-2
len: 13
j_gene: TRBJ2-7

CDR3aa: CASSIGDGAGDSYEQYF
v_gene: TRBV19
len: 17
j_gene: TRBJ2-7

CDR3aa: CASSHGLAGHDTQYF
v_gene: TRBV4-2
len: 15
j_gene: TRBJ2-3

CDR3aa: CASSTRLAGGPKWGDEQFF
v_gene: TRBV19
len: 19
j_gene: TRBJ2-1

CDR3aa: CASSRQSGTGAAEQYF
v_gene: TRBV28
len: 16
j_gene: TRBJ2-7

CDR3aa: CSVPGESTDTQYF
v_gene: TRBV29-1
len: 13
j_gene: TRBJ2-3

CDR3aa: CASSLEGGTSGKLHNEQFF
v_gene: TRBV13
len: 19
j_gene: TRBJ2-1

CDR3aa: CAISETVTPGNTIYF
v_gene: TRBV10-3
len: 15
j_gene: TRBJ1-3

CDR3aa: CASSQEAGTYNEQFF
v_gene: TRBV7-2
len: 15
j_gene: TRBJ2-1

CDR3aa: CASSESGDSAYNEQFF
v_gene: TRBV19
len: 16
j_gene: TRBJ2-1

CDR3aa: CASSRRPCGRVSYNEQFF
v_gene: TRBV7-2
len: 18
j_gene: TRBJ2-1

CDR3aa: CASSQRLAGSSEQFF
v_gene: TRBV4-2
len: 15
j_gene: TRBJ2-1

CDR3aa: CASSVGLAGLNYEQYF
v_gene: TRBV9
len: 16
j_gene: TRBJ2-7

CDR3aa: CASGDRGPEAFF
v_gene: TRBV11-2
len: 12
j_gene: TRBJ1-1

CDR3aa: CASSSPTGRMNTEAFF
v_gene: TRBV6-5
len: 16
j_gene: TRBJ1-1